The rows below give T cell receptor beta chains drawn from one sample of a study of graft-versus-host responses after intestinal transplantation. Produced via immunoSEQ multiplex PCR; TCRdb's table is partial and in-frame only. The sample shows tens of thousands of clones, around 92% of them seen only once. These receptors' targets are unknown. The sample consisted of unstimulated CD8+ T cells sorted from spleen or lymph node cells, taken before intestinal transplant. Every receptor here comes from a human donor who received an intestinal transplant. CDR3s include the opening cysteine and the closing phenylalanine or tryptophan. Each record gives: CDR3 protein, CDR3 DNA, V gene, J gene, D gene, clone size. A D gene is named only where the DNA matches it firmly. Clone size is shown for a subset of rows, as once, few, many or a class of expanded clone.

CASSQRQILSRWFF	TGCGCCAGCAGCCAAAGACAGATTTTGAGTCGATGGTTCTTC	TRBV5-1	TRBJ2-1	-	-
CASSLGTGGSEQYF	TGTGCCAGTAGCCTTGGGACAGGGGGCTCCGAGCAGTACTTC	TRBV19	TRBJ2-7	TRBD1	-
CASSPTGGNYGYTF	TGTGCCAGCTCACCCACAGGGGGCAACTATGGCTACACCTTC	TRBV18	TRBJ1-2	TRBD1	-
CASSATLAGFTDTQYF	TGTGCCAGCAGCGCTACTCTAGCTGGTTTCACAGATACGCAGTATTTT	TRBV7-2	TRBJ2-3	-	-
CASSLVSPHSQETQYF	TGTGCTAGCAGCTTAGTGTCCCCGCACAGCCAAGAGACCCAGTACTTC	TRBV7-7	TRBJ2-5	-	-
CASSQPRDREDRLFF	TGTGCCAGCAGCCAACCCCGGGACAGGGAGGATAGACTGTTTTTT	TRBV4-2	TRBJ1-4	TRBD1	few
CASRTQGTNEKLFF	TGTGCCAGCAGGACACAGGGAACTAATGAAAAACTGTTTTTT	TRBV2	TRBJ1-4	-	-
CASSPPGGRYEQYF	TGTGCCAGCTCACCCCCGGGGGGTCGGTACGAGCAGTACTTC	TRBV18	TRBJ2-7	TRBD2	few
CASSLGREAHEKLFF	TGTGCTAGCAGCTTAGGGAGGGAGGCGCATGAAAAACTGTTTTTT	TRBV11-2	TRBJ1-4	-	-
CASSSRQGTRNEQFF	TGTGCCAGCAGCTCCCGACAGGGAACTAGAAATGAGCAGTTCTTC	TRBV7-6	TRBJ2-1	TRBD1	-
CASSLSSGWEYEQYF	TGTGCCAGCAGTTTATCAAGCGGGTGGGAATACGAGCAGTACTTC	TRBV27	TRBJ2-7	-	-
CASSQVTGTIKQFF	TGCGCCAGCAGCCAAGTTACGGGAACTATTAAGCAGTTCTTC	TRBV4-1	TRBJ2-1	-	-
CASSPEVRSGRRFYEQYF	TGTGCCAGCAGCCCCGAAGTCCGAAGCGGGAGGCGGTTCTACGAGCAGTACTTC	TRBV6-4	TRBJ2-7	TRBD2	-
CASSPILTSETYNEQFF	TGCGCCAGCAGTCCAATTCTGACTAGCGAGACCTACAATGAGCAGTTCTTC	TRBV4-1	TRBJ2-1	TRBD2	-
CASSQGHEQYF	TGTGCCAGTAGCCAGGGTCACGAGCAGTACTTC	TRBV19	TRBJ2-7	-	few
CASSQGGLSSYNEQFF	TGTGCCAGCAGCCAGGGCGGGCTGAGCTCCTACAATGAGCAGTTCTTC	TRBV4-2	TRBJ2-1	-	-
CASSPPWVAGGSKNIQYF	TGTGCCAGCTCACCACCGTGGGTAGCGGGAGGATCAAAAAACATTCAGTACTTC	TRBV18	TRBJ2-4	TRBD2	once
CASSVRLAGFNEQFF	TGTGCCAGCAGTGTCAGACTAGCGGGGTTCAATGAGCAGTTCTTC	TRBV6-1	TRBJ2-1	TRBD2	-
CASLLDSSYEQYF	TGTGCCAGCTTGCTAGACAGCTCCTACGAGCAGTACTTC	TRBV2	TRBJ2-7	-	once
CASSLASLAGANTGELFF	TGTGCCAGCAGCTTAGCTTCCCTAGCGGGGGCGAACACCGGGGAGCTGTTTTTT	TRBV11-2	TRBJ2-2	TRBD2	-
CASSPTGGLRTIRYTF	TGTGCCAGCAGCCCCACAGGGGGACTCCGAACCATACGCTACACCTTC	TRBV11-2	TRBJ1-2	TRBD1	-
CASSLENSGGFTDTQYF	TGCGCCAGCAGCTTGGAGAATAGCGGGGGGTTCACAGATACGCAGTATTTT	TRBV5-1	TRBJ2-3	TRBD2	-
CASSATSGNQETQYF	TGTGCCAGCAGCGCTACTAGCGGGAATCAAGAGACCCAGTACTTC	TRBV9	TRBJ2-5	TRBD2	-
CAGGVAGRLADEQYF	TGTGCCGGAGGAGTAGCGGGACGCCTCGCTGACGAGCAGTACTTC	TRBV5-8	TRBJ2-7	TRBD2	-
CAGTGEGRGYTF	TGTGCCGGGACAGGGGAAGGTCGCGGCTACACCTTC	TRBV7-9	TRBJ1-2	TRBD1	-
CASNLGGGYTGELFF	TGTGCCAGCAACCTCGGCGGGGGTTACACCGGGGAGCTGTTTTTT	TRBV27	TRBJ2-2	TRBD2	-
CASSTHQGNEQFF	TGTGCCAGTAGTACACATCAGGGGAATGAGCAGTTCTTC	TRBV19	TRBJ2-1	-	-
CASSLGGGFSNEQFF	TGTGCCAGCAGTCTCGGTGGGGGGTTCTCCAATGAGCAGTTCTTC	TRBV6-5	TRBJ2-1	-	-
CASSPTGTGYGYTF	TGTGCCAGCAGCCCCACGGGGACAGGTTATGGCTACACCTTC	TRBV11-2	TRBJ1-2	TRBD1	once
CASSELSTGLEETQYF	TGTGCCAGCAGCGAATTATCCACGGGACTGGAAGAGACCCAGTACTTC	TRBV5-6	TRBJ2-5	-	-
CASKVAGGAYEQYF	TGTGCCAGTAAGGTTGCGGGAGGTGCCTACGAGCAGTACTTC	TRBV19	TRBJ2-7	TRBD2	once
CASESSYEQYF	TGTGCCAGCGAGAGCTCCTACGAGCAGTACTTC	TRBV2	TRBJ2-7	-	once
CASSLPRGGQETQYF	TGTGCCAGCTCTCTGCCCAGGGGAGGGCAAGAGACCCAGTACTTC	TRBV7-8	TRBJ2-5	-	-
CASSLAGAYYNEQFF	TGTGCCAGCAGTTTAGCGGGGGCCTACTACAATGAGCAGTTCTTC	TRBV27	TRBJ2-1	-	-
CASSFQQFNEKLFF	TGTGCCAGCAGTTTTCAACAGTTTAATGAAAAACTGTTTTTT	TRBV28	TRBJ1-4	-	once
CASSLESGQGNQPQHF	TGTGCCAGCAGCTTAGAGTCGGGCCAGGGGAATCAGCCCCAGCATTTT	TRBV7-2	TRBJ1-5	-	-
CASSPGLAGGSLYNEQFF	TGTGCCAGCAGCCCGGGACTAGCGGGAGGGTCCTTATACAATGAGCAGTTCTTC	TRBV9	TRBJ2-1	TRBD2	once
CASSITRTEKLFF	TGTGCCAGTAGTATCACCAGAACTGAAAAACTGTTTTTT	TRBV19	TRBJ1-4	-	-
CASTPEGQGYNEQFF	TGTGCCAGCACCCCGGAAGGACAGGGCTACAATGAGCAGTTCTTC	TRBV2	TRBJ2-1	TRBD1	-
CASSLKGTSGTYEQYF	TGTGCCAGCAGTTTAAAAGGGACTAGCGGTACCTACGAGCAGTACTTC	TRBV27	TRBJ2-7	TRBD2	-
CASSPADRPNTEAFF	TGTGCCAGCAGTCCAGCGGACAGGCCGAACACTGAAGCTTTCTTT	TRBV28	TRBJ1-1	TRBD1	-
CATSFYEQYF	TGTGCCACTTCCTTCTACGAGCAGTACTTC	TRBV6-1	TRBJ2-7	-	-
CASSLVYTGQPQHF	TGTGCCAGCAGTTTAGTGTACACGGGTCAGCCCCAGCATTTT	TRBV28	TRBJ1-5	-	-
CASSSNRDSYYEQYF	TGTGCCAGCAGCTCTAACCGGGACAGCTACTACGAGCAGTACTTC	TRBV7-2	TRBJ2-7	TRBD1	-
CASSQGTSYEQYF	TGTGCCAGCAGCCAAGGGACTAGCTACGAGCAGTACTTC	TRBV4-2	TRBJ2-7	TRBD2	once
CASSQVGGDNSPLHF	TGCGCCAGCAGCCAAGTCGGGGGGGATAATTCACCCCTCCACTTT	TRBV4-1	TRBJ1-6	-	-
CASRGTGEETQYF	TGTGCCAGCAGGGGGACAGGGGAGGAGACCCAGTACTTC	TRBV6-1	TRBJ2-5	TRBD1	-
CASSLSASGNTDTQYF	TGTGCCAGCAGTTTATCTGCTAGCGGAAATACAGATACGCAGTATTTT	TRBV28	TRBJ2-3	TRBD2	-
CASGLSGGAYNEQFF	TGTGCCAGCGGCCTTAGCGGGGGAGCCTACAATGAGCAGTTCTTC	TRBV27	TRBJ2-1	TRBD2	-
CASSLPSTGVLACSNQPQHF	TGTGCCAGCAGCTTACCTTCGACAGGGGTGTTGGCTTGCAGCAATCAGCCCCAGCATTTT	TRBV7-3	TRBJ1-5	TRBD1	-
CASSPWGQGDEKLFF	TGTGCCAGCAGCCCGTGGGGACAGGGTGATGAAAAACTGTTTTTT	TRBV7-6	TRBJ1-4	TRBD1	-
CSVEEMLADNEQFF	TGCAGCGTTGAAGAAATGTTGGCGGACAATGAGCAGTTCTTC	TRBV29-1	TRBJ2-1	-	-
CASSLFRSGGPRDIQYF	TGTGCCAGCAGTTTATTCCGTAGCGGGGGGCCGCGAGACATTCAGTACTTC	TRBV28	TRBJ2-4	TRBD2	-
CASSLSKPTYEQYF	TGTGCCAGCAGTTTATCGAAGCCTACCTACGAGCAGTACTTC	TRBV27	TRBJ2-7	-	-
CAISESPQGGLYEQYF	TGTGCCATCAGTGAGTCCCCCCAGGGGGGCCTCTACGAGCAGTACTTC	TRBV10-3	TRBJ2-7	-	-